These T cell receptor beta chains were read from a single sample in a study of blood T cells in healthy people across ages. TCRdb recomputed calls from the 5' RACE reads with MiXCR, one row per CDR3 protein. The table includes about 970,000 distinct CDR3 sequences, roughly half detected once. Specimen: blood. Receptor source: a woman aged 55-69 years in good health. CDR3s include the opening cysteine and the closing phenylalanine or tryptophan. The order of the fields is D gene, J gene, V gene, clone size, CDR3 DNA, CDR3 protein. A D gene is named only where the DNA matches it firmly. Some rows have no size entry. The others give once, few or many, or a class for an expanded clone.

>TRBD2|TRBJ2-3|TRBV7-2|-
TGTGCCAGCAGCTTAGTCGGGACTAGGCCAGATACGCAGTATTTT
CASSLVGTRPDTQYF
>-|TRBJ2-4|TRBV27|-
TGTGCCAGCAGCAAGCTAGGGGGTACCAAAAACATTCAGTACTTC
CASSKLGGTKNIQYF
>TRBD1|TRBJ2-3|TRBV27|-
TGTGCCAGCAGTGGCGCAAGTGGACAGGGTCGGGGTACGCAGTATTTT
CASSGASGQGRGTQYF
>-|TRBJ1-1|TRBV29-1|-
TGCAGCGCCAGGACAGCCTTTACTCCTAACACTGAAGCTTTCTTT
CSARTAFTPNTEAFF
>-|TRBJ2-3|TRBV4-1|few
TGCGCCAGCAGCCAAGAATCAGGGGCTGGCGATACGCAGTATTTT
CASSQESGAGDTQYF
>-|TRBJ2-5|TRBV11-2|-
TGTGCCAGCAGCTCCTCCAAGGGGAGGTCCTACAATGAGCAGTACTTC
CASSSSKGRSYNEQYF
>-|TRBJ2-3|TRBV13|-
TGTGCCAGCGGAAGGGAAACAGATACGCAGTATTTT
CASGRETDTQYF
>-|TRBJ1-5|TRBV7-2|-
TGTGCCAGCAGCCCTAAAGTCAGCAACCATCAGCCCCAGCATTTT
CASSPKVSNHQPQHF
>TRBD1|TRBJ1-2|TRBV19|-
TGTGCCAGTAGTATACAGACAGGGGGTAACTATGGCTACACCTTC
CASSIQTGGNYGYTF
>-|TRBJ2-5|TRBV12-3/TRBV12-4|-
TGTGCCAGCAGTCCGCCGGGACCTCACGCCTACGAGCGGTACTTC
CASSPPGPHAYERYF
>TRBD1|TRBJ2-4|TRBV28|-
TGTGCCAGCAGTTCGTGGACAGGGGGGAACATTCAGTACTTC
CASSSWTGGNIQYF
>TRBD2|TRBJ2-1|TRBV28|-
TGTGCCAGCAGTTTATGGATCGGACTAGCGGGAGGGTTAGGCTACAATGAGCAGTTCTTC
CASSLWIGLAGGLGYNEQFF
>-|TRBJ2-1|TRBV4-1|-
TGCGCCAGCAGCCAAGGTTTAGCATTCAATGAGCAGTTCTTC
CASSQGLAFNEQFF
>-|TRBJ2-7|TRBV20-1|-
TGCAGTGTAGAGACAATGAGCTACGAGCAGTACTTC
CSVETMSYEQYF
>-|TRBJ1-2|TRBV25-1|-
TGTGCCAGCAAAAGGGATTATGGCTACACCTTC
CASKRDYGYTF
>-|TRBJ2-7|TRBV10-1|-
TGCGCCAGCAGAGCCCCCCCGGGATTTACCAACAATGAGCAGTACTTC
CASRAPPGFTNNEQYF
>-|TRBJ2-5|TRBV5-1|-
TGCGCCAGCAGCCTAGGACGAGGGTCAATCCAAGAGACCCAGTACTTC
CASSLGRGSIQETQYF
>TRBD2|TRBJ2-5|TRBV27|few
TGTGCCAGCAGATCAAGCGGGAAAGAGACCCAGTACTTC
CASRSSGKETQYF
>TRBD2|TRBJ2-5|TRBV11-2|once
TGTGCCAGCAGCTCCTTATCGGCTAGCGGATACCAAGAGACCCAGTACTTC
CASSSLSASGYQETQYF
>-|TRBJ2-5|TRBV2|-
TGTGCCAGCAGTGTGGAGGGGTTAGAGACCCAGTACTTC
CASSVEGLETQYF
>-|TRBJ2-7|TRBV5-6|few
TGTGCCAGCAGCTTCCTGCGGGGAGGCGCCTACGAGCAGTACTTC
CASSFLRGGAYEQYF
>-|TRBJ2-1|TRBV10-3|-
TGTGCCATCAGCCGCCGGGGGAATGAGCAGTTCTTC
CAISRRGNEQFF
>-|TRBJ2-7|TRBV5-1|-
TGCGCCAGCAGACCCCGGGAAACATCCTACGAGCAGTACTTC
CASRPRETSYEQYF
>-|TRBJ2-1|TRBV29-1|-
TGCAGCGTAATTCCGGGGCCGACGGGTGAGCAGTTCTTC
CSVIPGPTGEQFF